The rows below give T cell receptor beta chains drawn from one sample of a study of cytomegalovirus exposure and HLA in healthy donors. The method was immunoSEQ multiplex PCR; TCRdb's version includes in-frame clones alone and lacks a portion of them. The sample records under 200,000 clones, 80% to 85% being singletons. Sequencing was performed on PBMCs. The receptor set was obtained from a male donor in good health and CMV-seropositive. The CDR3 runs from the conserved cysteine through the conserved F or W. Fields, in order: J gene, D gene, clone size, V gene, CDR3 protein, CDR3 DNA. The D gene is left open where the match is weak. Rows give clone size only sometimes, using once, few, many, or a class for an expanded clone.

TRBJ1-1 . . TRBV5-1 CASSWDTNTEAFF TGCGCCAGCAGCTGGGACACGAACACTGAAGCTTTCTTT
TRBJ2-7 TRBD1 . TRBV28 CASTPAAGGEQYF TGTGCCAGCACCCCGGCGGCAGGGGGCGAGCAGTACTTC
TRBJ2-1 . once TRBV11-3 CASSPDSAGNEQFF TGTGCCAGCAGCCCTGACTCGGCGGGGAATGAGCAGTTCTTC
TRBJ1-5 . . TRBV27 CASSHRSGQPQHF TGTGCCAGCAGTCACAGGTCTGGTCAGCCCCAGCATTTT
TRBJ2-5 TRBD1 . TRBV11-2 CASSFQGQKETQYF TGTGCCAGCAGCTTTCAGGGACAGAAAGAGACCCAGTACTTC
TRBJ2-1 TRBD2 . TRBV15 CATRAGTSGPPSSYNEQFF TGTGCCACCAGAGCCGGGACTAGCGGGCCACCTAGCTCCTACAATGAGCAGTTCTTC
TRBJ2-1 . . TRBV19 CASSISGQHEQFF TGTGCCAGTAGTATATCGGGTCAACATGAGCAGTTCTTC
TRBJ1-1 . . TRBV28 CASSLPIGGRANTEAFF TGTGCCAGCAGTTTACCGATCGGGGGGCGCGCGAACACTGAAGCTTTCTTT
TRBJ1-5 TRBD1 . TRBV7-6 CASSPQGMGNQPQHF TGTGCCAGCAGCCCACAGGGGATGGGCAATCAGCCCCAGCATTTT
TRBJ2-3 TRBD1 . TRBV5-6 CASSTGQYYTDTQYF TGTGCCAGCAGCACGGGACAGTACTACACAGATACGCAGTATTTT
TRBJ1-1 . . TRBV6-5 CASSYGAGATEAFF TGTGCCAGCAGTTACGGTGCGGGTGCCACTGAAGCTTTCTTT
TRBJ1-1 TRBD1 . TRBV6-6 CASKLTGGTEAFF TGTGCCAGCAAACTCACAGGGGGCACTGAAGCTTTCTTT
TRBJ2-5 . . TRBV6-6 CASKISTAQETQYF TGTGCCAGCAAAATCTCGACTGCACAAGAGACCCAGTACTTC
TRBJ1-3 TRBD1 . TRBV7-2 CASSRRQGAGNTIYF TGTGCCAGCAGCCGAAGACAGGGAGCAGGAAACACCATATATTTT
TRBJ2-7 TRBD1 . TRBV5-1 CASSNGQGGYEQYF TGCGCCAGCAGCAACGGACAGGGGGGCTACGAGCAGTACTTC
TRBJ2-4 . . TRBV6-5 CASTGDLNIQYF TGTGCCAGCACCGGGGACTTAAACATTCAGTACTTC
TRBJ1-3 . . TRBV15 CATSPHSEGPWLGNTIYF TGTGCCACCAGCCCACACTCGGAGGGGCCCTGGTTGGGAAACACCATATATTTT
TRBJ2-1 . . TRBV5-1 CASTARPTLDNEQFF TGCGCCAGCACCGCGAGGCCCACTCTTGACAATGAGCAGTTCTTC